Each of the 5 T cell receptor beta chains below was sequenced from the same sample in a study of identical twins. Each CDR3 protein gets one entry after TCRdb re-called the 5' RACE reads with MiXCR. The repertoire has approximately 590,000 distinct CDR3 sequences, approximately 10% of them found once; the top ten carry roughly 3%. Another study also made use of these data, one on yellow fever vaccine responses in identical twins.

Sequenced input: PBMCs. These receptors originate from a woman under 30 in good health.

This clonotype has more than one count but fewer than ten. The chain links TRBV6-5 to TRBJ2-6; D gene ambiguous. Germline lookup yields CDR1 MNHEY and CDR2 SVGAGI. The CDR3 runs 15 residues. V was shortened by 0 bases and J by 8 bases, with 11 bases between the two germline ends. CDR3: CASSYSARTSNVLTF. DNA for the CDR3: TGTGCCAGCAGTTACTCCGCCAGGACCTCCAACGTCCTGACTTTC.

This chain joins TRBV5-1 and TRBJ2-3; D may be TRBD1 or TRBD2 (5 bases each). V lost 6 bases and J lost 4, with 21 bases in between. Germline CDR1 and CDR2: SGHRS and YFSETQ. The CDR3 loop spans 16 amino acids. The CDR3 coding sequence is TGCGCCAGCACCCCCGGGGCTTACCTAAAGTCAGATACGCAGTATTTT. It is translated as CASTPGAYLKSDTQYF.

The chain joins TRBV7-2 to TRBJ2-7, with TRBD1 identical over 7 bases. After removal of 2 bases from V and 4 bases from J, the junction contained 8 bases not matched to a gene. CDR1 and CDR2 from the germline V gene are SGHTA and FQGNSA. The CDR3 extends over 15 amino acids. The CDR3 DNA is TGTGCCAGCAGCTTATTTGCAGGGGGTCAGTACGAGCAGTACTTC. It yields the protein CASSLFAGGQYEQYF.

For this clonotype: This clone may be a read error of a much larger clone one base away. V is TRBV20-1 and J is TRBJ2-2; D unclear. The CDR3 sequence is 15 residues long. CDR1 and CDR2 from the germline V gene are DFQATT and SNEGSKA (reference sequence). DNA of the CDR3: TGCGGTGCTAGTACGGGCAGTTTGAACACCGGGGAGCTGTTTTTT. It encodes CGASTGSLNTGELFF.

This clonotype was detected ten times or more. V is TRBV7-9 and J is TRBJ2-2; TRBD2 aligns across 8 bases. Unmatched junction bases numbered 4, after V lost 4 bases and J lost 0 bases. Germline lookup yields CDR1 SEHNR and CDR2 FQNEAQ (reference sequence). The CDR3 has 16 amino acids. The CDR3 is CASSSRTSPNTGELFF. The CDR3 DNA sequence: TGTGCCAGCAGCTCCCGGACTAGCCCGAACACCGGGGAGCTGTTTTTT.